This T cell receptor beta chain was recovered during a study of cytomegalovirus exposure and HLA in healthy donors. Researchers ran the PCR with 60 Vbeta and 13 Jbeta primers. The method was immunoSEQ multiplex PCR; TCRdb's version includes in-frame clones alone and lacks a portion of them. The table shows 150,000 to 200,000 clones, with 75% to 90% occurring only once. In the case of this clone: Its antigen is not identified.

Germline values: CDR1 SGHRS, CDR2 YFSETQ. The CDR3 loop spans 16 amino acids. The V and J ends lost 4 bases and 10 bases, in that order; junction bases with no gene match: 16. Study-wide results and caveats: Analysis performed later showed TCR beta chains linked to HLA being more clonally expanded than equally common others.

The genes are TRBV5-1 and TRBJ1-1, with 10 bases lining up with TRBD1. The sequence was collected from a boy aged 2 to 10 in good health and CMV-seronegative. The specimen sequenced was PBMCs. CDR3 DNA sequence: TGCGCCAGCAGCCCGCAAACCGGACAGGGGGGTATTCGAGCTTTCTTT. Its translation is CASSPQTGQGGIRAFF.